Listed below are T cell receptor beta chains from one sample, sequenced in a study of T cell responses to AZD1222 COVID-19 vaccine. Profiling relied on immunoSEQ multiplex PCR, and the TCRdb table lists in-frame clones only, not all of them. The sample shows 180,000 or so clones, 70% to 90% of them seen only once. The sample consisted of peripheral blood, taken 28 days after the second AZD1222 dose. Every receptor here comes from an adult who received the AZD1222 COVID-19 vaccine. The CDR3 runs from the conserved cysteine through the conserved F or W. D genes are given only for firm matches. Not all rows give a size; the values are once, few, many and, for expanded clones, a class.

v_gene,j_gene,abundance,d_gene,CDR3nt,CDR3aa
TRBV28,TRBJ1-2,NA,NA,TGTGCCAGCAGTTACAGTCGTATGGACTATGGCTACACCTTC,CASSYSRMDYGYTF
TRBV3-1/TRBV3-2,TRBJ2-1,NA,NA,TGTGCCAGCAGCCAAGATACGCTTTCCTACAATGAGCAGTTCTTC,CASSQDTLSYNEQFF
TRBV28,TRBJ1-5,NA,NA,TGTGCCAGCAGTGGAATCAGGGCCCAGCATTTT,CASSGIRAQHF
TRBV30,TRBJ2-3,once,NA,TGTGCCTGGACCGTAGGCCTGGCCACGCAGTATTTT,CAWTVGLATQYF
TRBV7-9,TRBJ2-5,NA,NA,TGTGCCAGCAGCTTAGTTGGGGACCAAGAGACCCAGTACTTC,CASSLVGDQETQYF
TRBV9,TRBJ2-7,NA,NA,TGTGCCAGCAGCGTAGTAGGGTCTGAAGAGCAGTACTTC,CASSVVGSEEQYF
TRBV6-2/TRBV6-3,TRBJ2-7,NA,NA,TGTGCCAGCAGTTATTCACTAGAAGCAGACGAGCAGTACTTC,CASSYSLEADEQYF
TRBV5-5,TRBJ2-1,few,NA,TGTGCCAGCAGCCCGACTGGGGATGAGCAGTTCTTC,CASSPTGDEQFF
TRBV7-3,TRBJ2-5,NA,NA,TGTGCCAGCAGCTTATTAGGGGTGAGAGAGACCCAGTACTTC,CASSLLGVRETQYF
TRBV11-3,TRBJ2-1,NA,TRBD1,TGTGCCAGCGGTCCAGGACAGGGCTCCTACAATGAGCAGTTCTTC,CASGPGQGSYNEQFF
TRBV30,TRBJ2-2,NA,NA,TGTGCCTGGAGGGACAGCCACACCGGGGAGCTGTTTTTT,CAWRDSHTGELFF
TRBV5-5,TRBJ2-1,NA,NA,TGTGCCAGCAGCTTGGCCTCCGAGCATGAGCAGTTCTTC,CASSLASEHEQFF
TRBV5-5,TRBJ2-3,NA,TRBD2,TGTAAGGCGGGAGGTCGGGCAGATACGCAGTATTTT,CKAGGRADTQYF
TRBV30,TRBJ2-7,NA,NA,TGTGCCTGGAGTCCCGCGGGACGGAAATCCGAGCAGTACTTC,CAWSPAGRKSEQYF
TRBV3-1/TRBV3-2,TRBJ1-4,NA,NA,TGTGCCAGCAGCGTCAATGAAAAACTGTTTTTT,CASSVNEKLFF
TRBV7-2,TRBJ2-3,NA,NA,TGTGCCAGCAGTCCACTTAGGGAGTGGGCAGATACGCAGTATTTT,CASSPLREWADTQYF
TRBV5-1,TRBJ2-7,NA,NA,TGCGCCAGCAGCTTGGACAGGGTGGAATACGAGCAGTACTTC,CASSLDRVEYEQYF
TRBV5-4,TRBJ2-7,NA,TRBD1,TGTGCCAGCAGCTTGGTAGGACAGGGGTCTCCCGAGCAGTACTTC,CASSLVGQGSPEQYF
TRBV5-4,TRBJ2-7,NA,NA,TGTGCCAGCAGCTTAAACTACGAGCAGTACTTC,CASSLNYEQYF
TRBV3-1/TRBV3-2,TRBJ2-7,NA,NA,TGTGCCAGCAGCCAAATCGGGAGTCGGTACGAGCAGTACTTC,CASSQIGSRYEQYF
TRBV28,TRBJ2-2,once,TRBD2,TGTGCCAGCAGCCCGAGGGGGAGCGGGAGGACCGGGGAGCTGTTTTTT,CASSPRGSGRTGELFF
TRBV7-2,TRBJ2-1,NA,NA,TGTGCCAGCAGCTTAATAGGTAGAGGGAATGAGCAGTTCTTC,CASSLIGRGNEQFF
TRBV10-3,TRBJ1-2,NA,NA,TGTGCCGCCCAGGGGTGGCAGACCCAAGCCGGGGATGGGGGCTACACCTTC,CAAQGWQTQAGDGGYTF
TRBV28,TRBJ1-5,NA,NA,TGTGCCAGCAGTTTATCGACAGGCCGGGTTAATCAGCCCCAGCATTTT,CASSLSTGRVNQPQHF
TRBV28,TRBJ1-2,NA,TRBD1,TGTGCCAGCAGCCCCGGGACAGGGTATGGGGATGGCTACACCTTC,CASSPGTGYGDGYTF